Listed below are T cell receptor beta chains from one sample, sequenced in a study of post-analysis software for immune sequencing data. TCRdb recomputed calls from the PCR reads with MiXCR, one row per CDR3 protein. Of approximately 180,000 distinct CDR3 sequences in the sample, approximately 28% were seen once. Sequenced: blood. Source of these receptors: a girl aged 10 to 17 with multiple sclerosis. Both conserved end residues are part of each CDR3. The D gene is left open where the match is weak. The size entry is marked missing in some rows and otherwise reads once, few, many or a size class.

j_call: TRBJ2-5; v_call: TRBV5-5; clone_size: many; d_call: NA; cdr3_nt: TGTGCCAGCAGCTTGGAAGTGTTAGAGACCCAGTACTTC; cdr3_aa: CASSLEVLETQYF
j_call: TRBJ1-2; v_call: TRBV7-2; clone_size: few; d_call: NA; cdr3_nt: TGTGCCAGCAGCCCAGCGGCGGGAATAGGCTATGGCTACACCTTC; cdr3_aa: CASSPAAGIGYGYTF
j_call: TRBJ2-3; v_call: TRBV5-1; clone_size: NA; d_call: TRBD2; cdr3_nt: TGCGCCAGCAGCTTGGCCGGGGTAGCGGGACTTCCAGATACGCAGTATTTT; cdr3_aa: CASSLAGVAGLPDTQYF
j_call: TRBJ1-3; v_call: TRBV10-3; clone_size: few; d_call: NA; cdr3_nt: TGTGCCATGGGGGGCTCTGGAAACACCATATATTTT; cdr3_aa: CAMGGSGNTIYF
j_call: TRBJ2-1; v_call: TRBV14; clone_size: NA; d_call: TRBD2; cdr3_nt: TGTGCCAGCAGCCACTTACCGGGACTAGCGGCCCTTAATGAGCAGTTCTTC; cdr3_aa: CASSHLPGLAALNEQFF
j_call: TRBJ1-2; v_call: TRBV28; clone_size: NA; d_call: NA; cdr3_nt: TGTGCCAGCAGACCTACAGGGTATGATGGCTACACCTTC; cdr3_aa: CASRPTGYDGYTF
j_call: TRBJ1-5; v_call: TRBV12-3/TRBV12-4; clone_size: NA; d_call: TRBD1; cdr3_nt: TGTGCCAGCACGGACAGGGGTCGCAATCAGCCCCAGCATTTT; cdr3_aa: CASTDRGRNQPQHF
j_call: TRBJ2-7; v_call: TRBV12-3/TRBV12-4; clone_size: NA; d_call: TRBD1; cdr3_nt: TGTGCCAGCAGTCGACAGGGCGAGCAGTACTTC; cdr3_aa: CASSRQGEQYF
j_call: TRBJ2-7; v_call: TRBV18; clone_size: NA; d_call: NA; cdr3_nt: TGTGCCAGCTCACCAGCCGGGACACCCGAGCAGTACTTC; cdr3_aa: CASSPAGTPEQYF
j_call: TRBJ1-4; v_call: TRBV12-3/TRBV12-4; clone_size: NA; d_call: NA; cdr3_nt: TGTGCCAGCAGTACCGTTAGGTTTGACGAAAAACTGTTTTTT; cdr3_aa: CASSTVRFDEKLFF
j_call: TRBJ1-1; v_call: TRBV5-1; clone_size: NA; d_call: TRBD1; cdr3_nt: TGCGCCACACGCACAGGGGCGGGGGTGAACACTGAAGCTTTCTTT; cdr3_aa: CATRTGAGVNTEAFF
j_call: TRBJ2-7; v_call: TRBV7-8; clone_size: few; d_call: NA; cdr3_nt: TGTACCAGCAGCTTAGACGTAGGGGATTACGAGCAGTACTTC; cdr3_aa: CTSSLDVGDYEQYF
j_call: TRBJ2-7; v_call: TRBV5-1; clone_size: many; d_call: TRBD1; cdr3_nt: TGCGCCAGCAGCTTGGAGGGGACAGCTCTATACGAGCAGTACTTC; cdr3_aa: CASSLEGTALYEQYF
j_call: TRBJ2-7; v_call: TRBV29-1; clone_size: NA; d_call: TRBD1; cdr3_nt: TGCAGCGTTGAAGATCAGGACAGGGGACCCTACGAGCAGTACTTC; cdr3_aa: CSVEDQDRGPYEQYF
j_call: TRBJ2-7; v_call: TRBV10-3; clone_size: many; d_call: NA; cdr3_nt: TGTGCCACCAGGGAAGAGGGCAGGTTTGACGACGAGCAGTACTTC; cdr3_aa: CATREEGRFDDEQYF
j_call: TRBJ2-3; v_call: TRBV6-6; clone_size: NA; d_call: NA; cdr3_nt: TGTGCCAGCAGCCGGATGGGGGTGTTGGATACGCAGTATTTT; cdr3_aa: CASSRMGVLDTQYF
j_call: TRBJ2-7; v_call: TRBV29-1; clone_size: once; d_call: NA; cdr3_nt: TGCAGCGTTGAAGATCGGACGCGGTACTTC; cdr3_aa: CSVEDRTRYF
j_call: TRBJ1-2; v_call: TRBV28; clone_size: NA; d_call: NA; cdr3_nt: TGTGCCAGCAGCCTAAAGGGGGGGAAAAACTATGGCTACACCTTC; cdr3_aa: CASSLKGGKNYGYTF
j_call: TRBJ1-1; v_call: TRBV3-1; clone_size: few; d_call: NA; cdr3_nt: TGTGCCAGCAGCCCAGGACCCTTCAACCGGGGCGCTGAAGCTTTCTTT; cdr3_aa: CASSPGPFNRGAEAFF
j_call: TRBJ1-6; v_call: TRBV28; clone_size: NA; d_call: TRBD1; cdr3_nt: TGTGCCAGCAGGAAGACAGGGGGCCATTCACCCCTCCACTTT; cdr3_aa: CASRKTGGHSPLHF
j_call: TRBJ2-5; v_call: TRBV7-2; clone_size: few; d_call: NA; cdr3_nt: TGTGCCAGCAGCTTCCTTGACTTTTACAATGAGCAGTACTTC; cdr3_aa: CASSFLDFYNEQYF
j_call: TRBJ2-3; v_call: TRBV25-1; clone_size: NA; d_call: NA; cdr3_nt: TGTGCCAGCAGTGAATTAGAGGGCTATCCAGATACGCAGTATTTT; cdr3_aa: CASSELEGYPDTQYF
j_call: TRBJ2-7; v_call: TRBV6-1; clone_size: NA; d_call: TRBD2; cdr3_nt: TGTGCCGGCATTCGAAGCGGGAGTCATATCCTAAGCTCCTACGAGCAGTACTTC; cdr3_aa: CAGIRSGSHILSSYEQYF
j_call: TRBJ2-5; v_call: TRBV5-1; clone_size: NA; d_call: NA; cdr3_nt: TGCGCCAGCAGCTCCAAATGGGAGCGGTACTTC; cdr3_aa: CASSSKWERYF
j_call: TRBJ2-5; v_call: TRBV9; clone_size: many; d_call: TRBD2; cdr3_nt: TGTGCCAGCAGCCCTAGCGGGACCCCCCAGGAGACCCAGTACTTC; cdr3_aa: CASSPSGTPQETQYF
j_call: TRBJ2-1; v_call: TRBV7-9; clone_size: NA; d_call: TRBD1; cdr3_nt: TGTGCCAGCAGCACACAGGGGTCCTACAATGAGCAGTTCTTC; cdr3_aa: CASSTQGSYNEQFF
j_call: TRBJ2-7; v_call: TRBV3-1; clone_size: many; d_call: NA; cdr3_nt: TGTGCCAGCAGCTCCCGGGGAGGTCCTGACGAGCAGTACTTC; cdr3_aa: CASSSRGGPDEQYF
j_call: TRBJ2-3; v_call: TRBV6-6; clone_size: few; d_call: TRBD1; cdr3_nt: TGTGCCAGCAGGCCCCGGGACAGGGGCACAGATACGCAGTATTTT; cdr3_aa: CASRPRDRGTDTQYF
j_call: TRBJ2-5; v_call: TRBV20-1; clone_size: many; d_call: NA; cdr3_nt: TGCAGTGCTAGGAGTTCGTCGGAGACCCAGTACTTC; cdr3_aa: CSARSSSETQYF
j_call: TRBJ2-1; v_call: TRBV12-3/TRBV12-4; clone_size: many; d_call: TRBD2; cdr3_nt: TGTGCCAGCAGTTTAGTGAGGAACGGGACTAATCCGGCGAATGAGCAGTTCTTC; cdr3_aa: CASSLVRNGTNPANEQFF
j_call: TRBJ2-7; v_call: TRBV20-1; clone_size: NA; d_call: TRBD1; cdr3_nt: TGCAGTGCCAGGACAGGGGTCCACGAGCAGTACTTC; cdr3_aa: CSARTGVHEQYF
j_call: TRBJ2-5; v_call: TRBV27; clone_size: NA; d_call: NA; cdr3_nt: TGTGTCAGCAGTGAAATACCAGTCAGGGGACTGTTATACTTC; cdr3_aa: CVSSEIPVRGLLYF
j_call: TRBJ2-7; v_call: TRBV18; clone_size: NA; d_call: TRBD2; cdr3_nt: TGTGCCAGCTCACCAAAGACTAGCAGGAGTGGCTACGAGCAGTACTTC; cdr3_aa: CASSPKTSRSGYEQYF
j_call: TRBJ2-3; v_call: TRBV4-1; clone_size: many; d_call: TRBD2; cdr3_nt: TGCGCCAGCAGCCAAGGGGGACTAGCTAGGGCAGATACGCAGTATTTT; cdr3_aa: CASSQGGLARADTQYF
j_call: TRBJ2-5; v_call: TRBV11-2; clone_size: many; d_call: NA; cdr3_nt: TGTGCCAGCAGGAAGGGGTCAGAGACCCAGTACTTC; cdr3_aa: CASRKGSETQYF
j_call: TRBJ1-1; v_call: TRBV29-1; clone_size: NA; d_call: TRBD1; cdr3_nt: TGCAGCGCTTTGACAGGGTCCCTTTATGAAGCTTTCTTT; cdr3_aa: CSALTGSLYEAFF
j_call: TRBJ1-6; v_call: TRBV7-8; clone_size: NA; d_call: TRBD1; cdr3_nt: TGTGCCAGCAGCTCAATCCGGGACAGCTATAATTCACCCCTCCACTTT; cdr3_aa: CASSSIRDSYNSPLHF
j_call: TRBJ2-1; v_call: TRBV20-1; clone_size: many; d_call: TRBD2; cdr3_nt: TGCAGTGGCCGTGGACTAGCGGGGGCCGACAATGAGCAGTTCTTC; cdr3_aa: CSGRGLAGADNEQFF
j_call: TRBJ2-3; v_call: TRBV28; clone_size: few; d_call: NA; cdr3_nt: TGTGCCAGCAGTTCCGGGGGGCAAGGTTTATCAGATACGCAGTATTTT; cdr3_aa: CASSSGGQGLSDTQYF
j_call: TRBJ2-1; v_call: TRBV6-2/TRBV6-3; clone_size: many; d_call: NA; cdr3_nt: TGTGCCAGCAGGGGGGCCTTCTACAATGAGCAGTTCTTC; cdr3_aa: CASRGAFYNEQFF
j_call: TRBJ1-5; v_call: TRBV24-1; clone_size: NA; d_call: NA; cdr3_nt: TGTGCCACCAGTGGGGGGAATCAGCCCCAGCATTTT; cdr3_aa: CATSGGNQPQHF
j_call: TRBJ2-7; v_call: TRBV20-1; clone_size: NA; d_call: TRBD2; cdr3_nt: TGCAGTGCCAGGACTAGCGGGAGCATGGAGCTGTACTTC; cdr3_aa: CSARTSGSMELYF
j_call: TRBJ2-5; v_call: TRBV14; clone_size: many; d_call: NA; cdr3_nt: TGTGCCAGCAGCCCTGATCAGCGGCGACTCTCCGAGACCCAGTACTTC; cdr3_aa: CASSPDQRRLSETQYF
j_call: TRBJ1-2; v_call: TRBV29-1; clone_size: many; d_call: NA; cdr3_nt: TGCAGCGTTGAAGGTCTGGGCCCGGGCGGCTACACCTTC; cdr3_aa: CSVEGLGPGGYTF
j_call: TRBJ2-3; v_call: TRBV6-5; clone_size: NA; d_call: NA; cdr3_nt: TGTGCCAGCAGCCCTAGGACCCCGTCATATGATACGCAGTATTTT; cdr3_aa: CASSPRTPSYDTQYF
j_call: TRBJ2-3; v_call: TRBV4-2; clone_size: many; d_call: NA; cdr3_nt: TGTGCCAGCAGCCAAGTTCTGCGGGGGCCCCCAACCGCTAGCACAGATACGCAGTATTTT; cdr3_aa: CASSQVLRGPPTASTDTQYF
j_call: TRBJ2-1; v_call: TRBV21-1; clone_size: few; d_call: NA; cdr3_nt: TGTGCCAGCAGCGCCTGGACTAGCGGGAGGGCCGAGCCCTACAATGAGCAGTTCTTC; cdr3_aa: CASSAWTSGRAEPYNEQFF
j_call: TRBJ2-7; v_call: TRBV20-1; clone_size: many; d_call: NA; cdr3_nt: TGCAGTGCTAGATGGGGTCCCTCCTACGAGCAGTACTTC; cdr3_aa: CSARWGPSYEQYF
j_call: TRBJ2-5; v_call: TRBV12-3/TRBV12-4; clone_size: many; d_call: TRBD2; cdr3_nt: TGTGCCAGCAGTCCACTAGCGGGAGGGCCGGAGACCCAGTACTTC; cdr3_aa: CASSPLAGGPETQYF
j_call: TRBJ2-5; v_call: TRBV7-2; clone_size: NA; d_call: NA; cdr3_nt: TGTGCCAGCAGCTTAGTTGAGGAAGAGACCCAGTACTTC; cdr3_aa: CASSLVEEETQYF
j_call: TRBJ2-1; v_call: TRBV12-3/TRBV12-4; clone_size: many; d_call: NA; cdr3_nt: TGTGCCAGCATGACTTTCGGACTACGGCAGTTCTTC; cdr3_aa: CASMTFGLRQFF
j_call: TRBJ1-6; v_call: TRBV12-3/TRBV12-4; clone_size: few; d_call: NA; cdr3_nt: NA; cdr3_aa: CASSQSSWGTGSPPHF
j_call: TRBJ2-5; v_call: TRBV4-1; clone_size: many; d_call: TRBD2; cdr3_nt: TGCGCCAGCAGCCAAGATAGCGGACTAGCGGGAGGGACCCAGTACTTC; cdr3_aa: CASSQDSGLAGGTQYF
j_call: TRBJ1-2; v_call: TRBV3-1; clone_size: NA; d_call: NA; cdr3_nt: TGTGCCGGCAGCCAAGGAGGGGGAGACTATGGCTACACCTTC; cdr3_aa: CAGSQGGGDYGYTF
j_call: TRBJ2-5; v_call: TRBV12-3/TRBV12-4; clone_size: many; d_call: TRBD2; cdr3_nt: TGTGCCAGCAGTCGGACTAGCGAACAAGAGACCCAGTACTTC; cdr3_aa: CASSRTSEQETQYF
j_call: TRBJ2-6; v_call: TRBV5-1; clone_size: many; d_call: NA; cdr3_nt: TGCGCCAGCAGCTTGTCGCCGGGGGCGGGGGCCAACGTCCTGACTTTC; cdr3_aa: CASSLSPGAGANVLTF
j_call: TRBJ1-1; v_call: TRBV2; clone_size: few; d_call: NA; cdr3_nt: TGTGCCAGCAGTGGGGCTCGGGCTTTCTTT; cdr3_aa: CASSGARAFF
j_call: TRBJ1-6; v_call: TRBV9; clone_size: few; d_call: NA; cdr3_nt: TGTGCCAGCAGCGTAGCAGTCTGGAATTCACCCCTCCACTTT; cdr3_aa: CASSVAVWNSPLHF
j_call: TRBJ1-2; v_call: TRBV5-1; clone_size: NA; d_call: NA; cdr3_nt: TGCGCCAGCAGCCCAGACAGGAGATATGGCTACACCTTC; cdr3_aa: CASSPDRRYGYTF
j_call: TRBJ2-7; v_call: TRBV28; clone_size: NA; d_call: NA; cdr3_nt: TGTGCCAGCAGGGGGCCAGGGAGCTCCTACGAGCAGTACTTC; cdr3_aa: CASRGPGSSYEQYF